This is a list of T cell receptor beta chains from one sample in a study of blood T cells in healthy people across ages. TCRdb ran MiXCR on the 5' RACE reads and lists one entry per CDR3 protein. The sample shows some 1,800,000 distinct CDR3 sequences, about 39% of them seen only once. The sample taken for sequencing was blood. These receptors originate from a human donor in good health. The CDR3 runs from the conserved cysteine through the conserved F or W. The D gene is left open where the match is weak. Part of the rows lack a size; the others show once, few, many or a class for expanded clones.

TRBD1 | TRBJ2-3 | many | TRBV7-3 | TGTGCCAGCAGCTCCACAGGGGGCAGACAAGATACGCAGTATTTT | CASSSTGGRQDTQYF
TRBD1 | TRBJ2-5 | NA | TRBV28 | TGTGCCAGCAAACACACAGGGGTGGGAGAGACCCAGTACTTC | CASKHTGVGETQYF
NA | TRBJ2-5 | few | TRBV20-1 | TGCAGTGCTAGTGTACCGAACCAAGAGACCCAGTACTTC | CSASVPNQETQYF
TRBD1 | TRBJ1-1 | few | TRBV7-2 | TGTGCCAGCAGCTGGCAGACAGGGAAGGCGGACACTGAAGCTTTCTTT | CASSWQTGKADTEAFF
NA | TRBJ2-3 | few | TRBV10-3 | TGTGCCATCAGTGAGTTGGGAGCTGAGGGTACGCAGTATTTT | CAISELGAEGTQYF
TRBD1 | TRBJ1-1 | NA | TRBV20-1 | TGCAGTGCTAAGGGACAGGGGACGTTGAACACTGAAGCTTTCTTT | CSAKGQGTLNTEAFF
NA | TRBJ1-3 | NA | TRBV27 | TGTGCCAGCAGTTCCCCGCGTAGGGGGTCTGGAAACACCATATATTTT | CASSSPRRGSGNTIYF
NA | TRBJ2-1 | few | TRBV7-2 | TGTGCCAGCAGCTTAACCCGGATGAATGAGCAGTTCTTC | CASSLTRMNEQFF
NA | TRBJ1-2 | once | TRBV3-1 | TGTGCCAGCAGTCCAGCTACCGACTATGGCTACACCTTC | CASSPATDYGYTF
TRBD1 | TRBJ1-2 | NA | TRBV29-1 | TGCAGCGTTGAAGATCACAATAGGGGACAGGGCAACGGCTACACCTTC | CSVEDHNRGQGNGYTF
NA | TRBJ1-1 | NA | TRBV4-1 | TGCGCCAGCAGCCAAGTAGGGAGCGGGGCTGAAGCTTTCTTT | CASSQVGSGAEAFF
TRBD1 | TRBJ2-7 | few | TRBV29-1 | TGCAGCGCAACAGGGGGCAAATCCTACGAGCAGTACTTC | CSATGGKSYEQYF
TRBD1 | TRBJ2-1 | once | TRBV7-6 | TGTGCCAGCAGCTCGCCAGACAGGGGGAATGAGCAGTTCTTC | CASSSPDRGNEQFF
NA | TRBJ2-7 | few | TRBV7-9 | TGTGCCAGCAGCGCGAAGGCGGGGAAGAGCTCCTACGAGCAGTACTTC | CASSAKAGKSSYEQYF
NA | TRBJ2-6 | NA | TRBV29-1 | TGCAGCGTTGGACAGGGACTACTCTCTGGGGCCAACGCCCTGACTTTC | CSVGQGLLSGANALTF
TRBD1 | TRBJ2-4 | few | TRBV5-1 | TGCGCCAGCAGCTACGACAGGGGTGAAGAGGAGCAGTACTTC | CASSYDRGEEEQYF
NA | TRBJ1-2 | NA | TRBV12-3/TRBV12-4 | TGTGCCAGCAGTTTAGAGGGCCGGGGCCGCTATGGCTACACCTTC | CASSLEGRGRYGYTF
NA | TRBJ1-4 | NA | TRBV7-2 | TGTGCCAGCAGCTTAAGGCCAAACGAGCCGGGAAAACTGTTTTTT | CASSLRPNEPGKLFF
NA | TRBJ2-3 | NA | TRBV12-3/TRBV12-4 | TGTGCCAGCAGTCCGCCTTTGGGGGGAGATAGCACAGATACGCAGTATTTT | CASSPPLGGDSTDTQYF
TRBD1 | TRBJ2-4 | NA | TRBV20-1 | TGCAGTGCGGAAGGGACAGGGGCAAAAAACATTCAGTACTTC | CSAEGTGAKNIQYF
TRBD1 | TRBJ1-1 | NA | TRBV2 | TGTGCCACCAGCCTAAGGACAGGGGCATCTGAAGCTTTCTTT | CATSLRTGASEAFF
TRBD2 | TRBJ2-6 | NA | TRBV29-1 | TGCAGCGTCTATCCGACTAGCGGGGGGCCCCGCTCTGGGGCCAACGTCCTGACTTTC | CSVYPTSGGPRSGANVLTF
TRBD1 | TRBJ2-6 | few | TRBV24-1 | TGTGCCACCAGTGATGCACAGGGGGCTGGGGCCAACGTCCTGACTTTC | CATSDAQGAGANVLTF
NA | TRBJ1-4 | NA | TRBV4-3 | TGCGCCAGCAGCCGAGATGTGTATAGGGGCGAGATTGTTGCAACTAATGAAAAACTGTTTTTT | CASSRDVYRGEIVATNEKLFF
NA | TRBJ2-7 | few | TRBV27 | TGTGCCAGCAGTTTTACGATGGTGAGCTCCTACGAGCAGTACTTC | CASSFTMVSSYEQYF